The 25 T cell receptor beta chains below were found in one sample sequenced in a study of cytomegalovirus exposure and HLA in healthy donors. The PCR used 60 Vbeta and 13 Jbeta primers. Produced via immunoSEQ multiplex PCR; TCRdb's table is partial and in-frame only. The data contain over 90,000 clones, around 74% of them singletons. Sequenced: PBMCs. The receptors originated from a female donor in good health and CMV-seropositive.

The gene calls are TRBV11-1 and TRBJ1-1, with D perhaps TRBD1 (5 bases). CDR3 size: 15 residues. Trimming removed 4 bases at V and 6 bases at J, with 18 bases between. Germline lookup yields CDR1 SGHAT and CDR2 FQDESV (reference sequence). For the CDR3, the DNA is TGTGCCAGCAGCTCCCGAGGACGGGGGAGCGCTGAAGCTTTCTTT. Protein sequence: CASSSRGRGSAEAFF.

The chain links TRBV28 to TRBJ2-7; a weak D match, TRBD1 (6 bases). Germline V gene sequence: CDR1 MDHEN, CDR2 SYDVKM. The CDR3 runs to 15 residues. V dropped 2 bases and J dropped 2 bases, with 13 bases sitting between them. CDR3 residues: CASSLAGTLTYEQYF. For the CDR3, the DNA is TGTGCCAGCAGTTTAGCCGGGACACTAACCTACGAGCAGTACTTC. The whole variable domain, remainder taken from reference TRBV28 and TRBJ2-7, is DVKVTQSSRYLVKRTGEKVFLECVQDMDHENMFWYRQDPGLGLRLIYFSYDVKMKEKGDIPEGYSVSREKKERFSLILESASTNQTSMYLCASSLAGTLTYEQYFGPGTRLTVT.

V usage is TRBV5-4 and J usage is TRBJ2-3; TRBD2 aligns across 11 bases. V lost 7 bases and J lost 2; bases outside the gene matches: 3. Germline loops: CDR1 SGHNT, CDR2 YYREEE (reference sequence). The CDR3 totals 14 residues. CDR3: CASQTSGTTDTQYF. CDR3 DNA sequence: TGTGCCAGCCAGACTAGCGGGACCACAGATACGCAGTATTTT.

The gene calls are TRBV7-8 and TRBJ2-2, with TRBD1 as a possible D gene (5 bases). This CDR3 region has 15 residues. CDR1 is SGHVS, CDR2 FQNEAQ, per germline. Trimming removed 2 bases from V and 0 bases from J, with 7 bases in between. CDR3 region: CASSLTGPNTGELFF. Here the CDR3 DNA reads TGTGCCAGCAGCTTAACAGGACCGAACACCGGGGAGCTGTTTTTT.

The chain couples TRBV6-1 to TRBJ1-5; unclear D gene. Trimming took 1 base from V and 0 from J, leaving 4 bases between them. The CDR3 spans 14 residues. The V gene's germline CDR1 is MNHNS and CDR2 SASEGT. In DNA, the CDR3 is TGTGCCAGCAGTGAAGTTATTAGCAATCAGCCCCAGCATTTT. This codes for CASSEVISNQPQHF.

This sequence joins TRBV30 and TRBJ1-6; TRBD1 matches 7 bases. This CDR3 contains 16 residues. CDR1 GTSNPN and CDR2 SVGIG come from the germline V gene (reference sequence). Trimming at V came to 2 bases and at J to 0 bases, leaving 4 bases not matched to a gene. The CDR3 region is CAWSRWDSSYNSPLHF. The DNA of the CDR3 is TGTGCCTGGAGTCGCTGGGACAGCTCCTATAATTCACCCCTCCACTTT.

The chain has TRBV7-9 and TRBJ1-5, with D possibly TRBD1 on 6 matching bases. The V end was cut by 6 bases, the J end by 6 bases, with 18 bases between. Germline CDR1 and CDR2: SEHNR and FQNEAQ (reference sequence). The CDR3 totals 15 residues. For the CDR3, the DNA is TGTGCCAGCAGTACGCAGGGGCGCGGGAGTCAGCCCCAGCATTTT. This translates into CASSTQGRGSQPQHF.

The CDR3 DNA reads as TGTGCCAGCAGCTTAGCTATACTCGGGAACACTGAAGCTTTCTTT. Protein: CASSLAILGNTEAFF. The gene calls are TRBV7-8 and TRBJ1-1; D is undetermined. V dropped 0 bases and J dropped 1 base, with 9 bases sitting between them. This CDR3 has 15 amino acids. Germline CDR1 SGHVS, CDR2 FQNEAQ.

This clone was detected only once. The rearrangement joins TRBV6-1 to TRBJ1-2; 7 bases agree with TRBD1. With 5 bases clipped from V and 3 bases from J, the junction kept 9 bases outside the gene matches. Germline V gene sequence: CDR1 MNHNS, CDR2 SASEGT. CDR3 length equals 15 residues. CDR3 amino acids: CASSFTGTEHYGYTF. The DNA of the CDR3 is TGTGCCAGCAGTTTTACCGGGACAGAGCACTATGGCTACACCTTC.

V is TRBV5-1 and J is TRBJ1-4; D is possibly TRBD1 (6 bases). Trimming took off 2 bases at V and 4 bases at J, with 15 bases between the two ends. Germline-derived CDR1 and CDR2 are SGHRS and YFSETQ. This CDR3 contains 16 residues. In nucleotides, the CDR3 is TGCGCCAGCAGCTTCGAGTCACAGGGCAATAATGAAAAACTGTTTTTT. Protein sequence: CASSFESQGNNEKLFF.

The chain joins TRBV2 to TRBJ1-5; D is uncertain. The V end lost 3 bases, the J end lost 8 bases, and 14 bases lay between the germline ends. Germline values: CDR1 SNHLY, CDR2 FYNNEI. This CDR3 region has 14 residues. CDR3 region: CASSEWAAAEPQHF. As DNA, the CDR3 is TGTGCCAGCAGTGAGTGGGCCGCAGCTGAGCCCCAGCATTTT.

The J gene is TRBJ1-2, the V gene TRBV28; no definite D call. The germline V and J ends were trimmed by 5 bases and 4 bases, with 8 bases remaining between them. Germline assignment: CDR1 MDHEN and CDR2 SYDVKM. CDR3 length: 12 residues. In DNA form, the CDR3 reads TGTGCCAGCAGTGTACAACCCTATGGCTACACCTTC. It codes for CASSVQPYGYTF.

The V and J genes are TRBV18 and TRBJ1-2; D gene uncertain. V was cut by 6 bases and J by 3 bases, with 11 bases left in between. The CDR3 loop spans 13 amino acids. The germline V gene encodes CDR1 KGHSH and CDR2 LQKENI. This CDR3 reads CASSIDTDYGYTF. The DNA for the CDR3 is TGTGCCAGCTCCATCGACACTGACTATGGCTACACCTTC.

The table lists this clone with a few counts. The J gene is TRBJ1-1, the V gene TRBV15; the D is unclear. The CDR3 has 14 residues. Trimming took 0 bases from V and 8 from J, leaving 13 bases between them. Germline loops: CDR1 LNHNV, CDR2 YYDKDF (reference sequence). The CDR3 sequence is CATSRDPIAGEAFF. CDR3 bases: TGTGCCACCAGCAGAGATCCGATAGCGGGGGAAGCTTTCTTT.

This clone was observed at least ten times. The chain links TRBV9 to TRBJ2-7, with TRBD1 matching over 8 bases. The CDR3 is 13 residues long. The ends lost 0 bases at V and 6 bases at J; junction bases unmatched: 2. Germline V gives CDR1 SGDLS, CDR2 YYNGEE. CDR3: CASSVGGQGEQYF. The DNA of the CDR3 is TGTGCCAGCAGCGTAGGCGGACAGGGCGAGCAGTACTTC.

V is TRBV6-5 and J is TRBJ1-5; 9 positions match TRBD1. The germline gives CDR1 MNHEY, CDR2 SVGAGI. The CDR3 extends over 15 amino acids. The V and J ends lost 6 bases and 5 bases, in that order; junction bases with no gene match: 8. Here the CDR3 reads CASRPGTGRYQPQHF. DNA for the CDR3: TGTGCCAGCAGGCCCGGGACAGGGAGGTATCAGCCCCAGCATTTT.

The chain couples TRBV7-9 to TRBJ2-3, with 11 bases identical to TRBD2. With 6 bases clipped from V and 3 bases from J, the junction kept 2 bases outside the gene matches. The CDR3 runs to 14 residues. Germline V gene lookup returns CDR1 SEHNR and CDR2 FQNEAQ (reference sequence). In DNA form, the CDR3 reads TGTGCCAGCAGGGGGACTAGCGGTACAGATACGCAGTATTTT. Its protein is CASRGTSGTDTQYF.

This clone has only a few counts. The CDR3, as DNA: TGCGCCAGCAGCTTCCAGGGGGCAGAGACTGAAGCTTTCTTT. Residues: CASSFQGAETEAFF. The genes are TRBV5-1 and TRBJ1-1; 8 positions match TRBD1. CDR3 length equals 14 residues. The J segment lost 5 bases and the V segment lost 2 bases, leaving 5 bases of the junction unmatched. The germline V gene has CDR1 SGHRS and CDR2 YFSETQ. Full variable domain (outside the CDR3, taken from reference TRBV5-1 and TRBJ1-1): KAGVTQTPRYLIKTRGQQVTLSCSPISGHRSVSWYQQTPGQGLQFLFEYFSETQRNKGNFPGRFSGRQFSNSRSEMNVSTLELGDSALYLCASSFQGAETEAFFGQGTRLTVV.

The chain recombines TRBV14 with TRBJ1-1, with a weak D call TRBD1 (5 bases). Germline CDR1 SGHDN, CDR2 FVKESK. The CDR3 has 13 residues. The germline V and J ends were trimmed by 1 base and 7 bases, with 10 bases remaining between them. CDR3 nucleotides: TGTGCCAGCAGCCAAGGGCCAGGGCGTGAAGCTTTCTTT. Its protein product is CASSQGPGREAFF. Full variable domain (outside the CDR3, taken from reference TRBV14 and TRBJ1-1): EAGVTQFPSHSVIEKGQTVTLRCDPISGHDNLYWYRRVMGKEIKFLLHFVKESKQDESGMPNNRFLAERTGGTYSTLKVQPAELEDSGVYFCASSQGPGREAFFGQGTRLTVV.

CDR3 protein: CASSLRRPDTQYF. CDR3 DNA: TGTGCCAGCAGCCTCCGGAGGCCAGATACGCAGTATTTT. The chain recombines TRBV11-2 with TRBJ2-3, with a possible D match to TRBD2 (5 bases). V lost 5 bases and J 4 bases, leaving 10 bases between the germline ends. The germline V gene has CDR1 SGHAT and CDR2 FQNNGV. The CDR3 loop spans 13 amino acids.

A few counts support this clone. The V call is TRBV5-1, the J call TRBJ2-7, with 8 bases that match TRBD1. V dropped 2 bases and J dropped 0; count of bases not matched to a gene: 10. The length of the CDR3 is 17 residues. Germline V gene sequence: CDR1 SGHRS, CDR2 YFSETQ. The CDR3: CASSLAGQGPSSYEQYF. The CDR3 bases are TGCGCCAGCAGCTTAGCCGGACAGGGTCCAAGCTCCTACGAGCAGTACTTC.

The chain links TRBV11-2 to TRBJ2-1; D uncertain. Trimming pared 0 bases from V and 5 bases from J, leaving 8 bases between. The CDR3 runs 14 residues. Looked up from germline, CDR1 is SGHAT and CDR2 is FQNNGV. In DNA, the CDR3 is TGTGCCAGCAGCTTAGATTGGCAGAACAATGAGCAGTTCTTC. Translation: CASSLDWQNNEQFF. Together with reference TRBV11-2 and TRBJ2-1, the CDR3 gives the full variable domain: EAGVAQSPRYKIIEKRQSVAFWCNPISGHATLYWYQQILGQGPKLLIQFQNNGVVDDSQLPKDRFSAERLKGVDSTLKIQPAKLEDSAVYLCASSLDWQNNEQFFGPGTRLTVL.

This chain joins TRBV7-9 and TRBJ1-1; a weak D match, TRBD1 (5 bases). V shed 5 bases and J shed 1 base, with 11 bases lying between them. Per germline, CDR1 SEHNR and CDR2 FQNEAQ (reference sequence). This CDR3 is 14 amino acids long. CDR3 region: CASSQGLTNTEAFF. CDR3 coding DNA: TGTGCCAGCAGCCAGGGCCTGACGAACACTGAAGCTTTCTTT.

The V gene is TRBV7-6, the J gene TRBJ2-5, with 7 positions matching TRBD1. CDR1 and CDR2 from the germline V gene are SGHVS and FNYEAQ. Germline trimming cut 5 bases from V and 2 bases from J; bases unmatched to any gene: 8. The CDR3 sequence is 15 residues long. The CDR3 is CASSLGQKRQETQYF. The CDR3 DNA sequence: TGTGCCAGCAGCCTGGGACAGAAAAGACAAGAGACCCAGTACTTC.

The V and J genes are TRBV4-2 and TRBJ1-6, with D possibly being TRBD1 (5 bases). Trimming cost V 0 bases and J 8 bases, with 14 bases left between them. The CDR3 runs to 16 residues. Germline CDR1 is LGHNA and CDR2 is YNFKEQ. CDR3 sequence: CASSQEAGGGDSPLHF. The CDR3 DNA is TGTGCCAGCAGCCAAGAGGCCGGCGGGGGGGATTCACCCCTCCACTTT.